What follows are 11 T cell receptor beta chains derived from one specimen sequenced in a study of cytomegalovirus exposure and HLA in healthy donors. A multiplex PCR was run with 60 Vbeta primers and 13 Jbeta primers. Produced via immunoSEQ multiplex PCR; TCRdb's table is partial and in-frame only. The repertoire consists of some 100,000 clones, with roughly three quarters occurring once and the leading ten covering more than 15%. Sequencing was carried out using PBMCs. These receptor sequences come from a middle-aged man in good health and CMV-seropositive.

V usage is TRBV19 and J usage is TRBJ2-5, with a weak D call TRBD2 (7 bases). The tail of the sequence fits TRBJ2-7 better, so the J call may be wrong. Germline-derived CDR1 and CDR2 are LNHDA and SQIVND (reference sequence). The length of the CDR3 is 15 residues. DNA for the CDR3: TGTGCCAGTAGTATAGTGGCAGGGGAGGGCTACGAGCAGTACTTC. Translated, it gives CASSIVAGEGYEQYF.

This clone occurred a few times. At the DNA level, this CDR3 is encoded by other sequences in the same sample as well. The chain is built from TRBV19 and TRBJ2-5, with 8 bases aligning to TRBD1. V was clipped by 3 bases and J by 4 bases; unmatched bases: 4. CDR3 size: 14 residues. From germline, CDR1 is LNHDA and CDR2 SQIVND (reference sequence). In DNA form, the CDR3 reads TGTGCCAGTAGTATCTTCGGACAGGGAGAGACCCAGTACTTC. Translated, it gives CASSIFGQGETQYF.

This clone was observed a few times. V gene TRBV2 combines with J gene TRBJ2-7, with 10 bases identical to TRBD1. Per the germline V gene, CDR1 is SNHLY and CDR2 is FYNNEI. V shed 8 bases and J 3 bases; nucleotides not matched to a gene: 7. The CDR3 has 14 amino acids. CDR3 coding DNA: TGTGCCAGCCTCGCTGGGACAGGGGACTACGAGCAGTACTTC. This encodes CASLAGTGDYEQYF.

The chain uses TRBV5-1 and TRBJ2-7, with TRBD1 matching 10 bases. This CDR3 region has 15 residues. V lost 4 bases to trimming and J lost 2 bases; unmatched junction nucleotides: 6. Germline lookup yields CDR1 SGHRS and CDR2 YFSETQ. CDR3 sequence: CASSRDGTGAYEQYF. CDR3 sequence (DNA): TGCGCCAGCAGCCGGGACGGGACAGGGGCCTACGAGCAGTACTTC.

This chain connects TRBV11-2 to TRBJ1-6, with TRBD1 identical over 9 bases. The junction had 7 bases not matched to a gene; V was cut back by 8 bases and J by 5 bases. CDR1 and CDR2 (germline): SGHAT, FQNNGV. The CDR3 has 15 amino acids. The CDR3 bases are TGTGCCAGCGGGTGGGGGACAGGGAATAATTCACCCCTCCACTTT. The encoded protein is CASGWGTGNNSPLHF.

The DNA for the CDR3 is TGTGCCAGCACCTCCCTGGGGGCCCCCTATAATTCACCCCTCCACTTT. Amino acid sequence: CASTSLGAPYNSPLHF. V is TRBV7-2 and J is TRBJ1-6, with a possible D match to TRBD1 (6 bases). The germline V and J ends were trimmed by 7 bases and 2 bases, with 15 bases remaining between them. The CDR3 has 16 residues. Looked up from germline, CDR1 is SGHTA and CDR2 is FQGNSA.

CDR3: CASSPWTGEKDEQYF. The CDR3 coding sequence is TGTGCCAGCAGCCCCTGGACGGGGGAAAAGGACGAGCAGTACTTC. The chain carries TRBV5-8 and TRBJ2-7; TRBD2 might be the D (6 bases). This CDR3 has 15 amino acids. Germline CDR1 is SGHTS and CDR2 is YDEGEE. The V gene lost 4 bases and the J gene lost 5 bases, with 19 bases spanning the gap.

The V gene is TRBV18, the J gene TRBJ1-1; tentatively, D is TRBD1 (6 bases). Germline V gene sequence: CDR1 KGHSH, CDR2 LQKENI. The V end was cut by 5 bases, the J end by 3 bases, with 10 bases between. The CDR3 has 13 residues. The CDR3 DNA follows: TGTGCCAGCTCAGGGAGGGGGGACACTGAAGCTTTCTTT. This sequence encodes CASSGRGDTEAFF. Complete variable domain (other parts from reference TRBV18 and TRBJ1-1): NAGVMQNPRHLVRRRGQEARLRCSPMKGHSHVYWYRQLPEEGLKFMVYLQKENIIDESGMPKERFSAEFPKEGPSILRIQQVVRGDSAAYFCASSGRGDTEAFFGQGTRLTVV.

Only a few counts were recorded for this clone. V gene TRBV19 combines with J gene TRBJ1-5, with TRBD1 matching 12 bases. With 5 bases clipped from V and 2 bases from J, the junction kept 4 bases outside the gene matches. Germline V lookup: CDR1 LNHDA, CDR2 SQIVND (reference sequence). The CDR3 runs to 16 residues. In nucleotides, the CDR3 is TGTGCCAGTAGTGGAGGGACAGGGGGCCGCAATCAGCCCCAGCATTTT. Protein: CASSGGTGGRNQPQHF.

The genes are TRBV10-1 and TRBJ2-1; 16 bases align to TRBD2. The V gene's germline CDR1 is WNHNN and CDR2 SYGVQD (reference sequence). CDR3 length equals 18 residues. J lost 6 bases, V lost 8 bases, and 13 bases had no gene match. The CDR3 coding sequence is TGCGCCAGCGCTTCTGGGACTAGCGGGGGGGGAAAATCCAATGAGCAGTTCTTC. This translates into CASASGTSGGGKSNEQFF.

The rearrangement links TRBV18 to TRBJ2-3; 7 positions agree with TRBD1. With 3 bases clipped from V and 1 base from J, the junction kept 4 bases outside the gene matches. The CDR3 length is 15 residues. The germline gives CDR1 KGHSH, CDR2 LQKENI. CDR3 protein: CASSPRTGGTDTQYF. DNA for the CDR3: TGTGCCAGCTCACCTCGGACAGGAGGCACAGATACGCAGTATTTT.